This paragraph reports one TCR beta chain. What it recognizes is unknown. The sample is drawn from a study of cytotoxic CD8 clonotypes in ibrutinib-treated CLL. At the level of the study: Mean yields were 255,043 productive templates and 94,082 productive rearrangements per sample. Study-wide findings and caveats: Clonality increased at ibrutinib response and stayed stable in sustained remission. At progression, however, it fell back toward baseline. Baseline-level clonality went beyond age-matched healthy donors and moved in step with circulating CD8+ T-cell counts.

This CDR3 is 14 amino acids long. Trimming took off 2 bases at V and 0 bases at J, with 8 bases between the two ends. CDR1 is MNHEY and CDR2 is SMNVEV in the germline V gene (reference sequence). TCRdb keeps only in-frame clones here, not all; method: immunoSEQ multiplex PCR. The sample shows 330,000 or so clones, roughly 71% of them seen only once. Genomic DNA (around 2 micrograms) was obtained from cryopreserved PBMCs for construction of TCR beta libraries. The sample here was PBMCs, taken after 36 months of ibrutinib treatment. The source of this sequence is a human donor with chronic lymphocytic leukemia. The chain employs TRBV27 and TRBJ2-7; D unresolved. The CDR3 DNA reads TGTGCCAGCAGTTTAACAGTTACCTCCTACGAGCAGTACTTC. Encoded protein: CASSLTVTSYEQYF.